Sequencing of this T cell receptor (beta chain) was carried out in a study of blood T cell repertoires in COVID-19. Study at large: Some COVID-19 samples were acute and others convalescent; all came from the United States, Italy and Spain.

In the authors' methods: It was from reference gene primer amplification that nucleated cell counts were estimated. Measured with immunoSEQ multiplex PCR; TCRdb has only the in-frame clones, and not every one. V, J and clone size are those of that table, while D and trimming were read from the DNA. The sample includes some 56,000 clones, about 83% of them seen just once. Germline assignment: CDR1 MRHNA and CDR2 SNTAGT. The length of the CDR3 is 15 residues. V lost 4 bases to trimming and J lost 4 bases, with 14 bases between them. Sample: peripheral blood. The genes are TRBV6-4 and TRBJ2-1, with D possibly matching TRBD2 (7 bases). This receptor was identified in a woman of 80 years or more with acute or convalescent COVID-19. This CDR3 reads CASSASRGAYNEQFF. The CDR3 nucleotides read TGTGCCAGCAGTGCGAGTCGGGGGGCGTACAATGAGCAGTTCTTC.